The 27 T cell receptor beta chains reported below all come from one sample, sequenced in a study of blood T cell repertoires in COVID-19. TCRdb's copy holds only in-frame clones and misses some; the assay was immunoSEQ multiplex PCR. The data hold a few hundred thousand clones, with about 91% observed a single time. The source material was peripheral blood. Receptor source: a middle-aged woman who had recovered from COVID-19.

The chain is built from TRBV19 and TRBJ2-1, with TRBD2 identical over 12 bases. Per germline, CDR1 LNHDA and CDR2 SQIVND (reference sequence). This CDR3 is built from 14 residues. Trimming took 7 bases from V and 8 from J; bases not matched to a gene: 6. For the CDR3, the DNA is TGTGCCAGTAAGACCGGGACTAGCGGGCATGAGCAGTTCTTC. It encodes CASKTGTSGHEQFF.

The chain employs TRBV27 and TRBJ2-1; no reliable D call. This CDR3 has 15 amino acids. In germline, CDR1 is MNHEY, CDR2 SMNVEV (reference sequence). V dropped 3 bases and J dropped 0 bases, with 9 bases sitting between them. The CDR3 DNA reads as TGTGCCAGCAGTTTTCGGCGGAGCTCCTACAATGAGCAGTTCTTC. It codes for CASSFRRSSYNEQFF.

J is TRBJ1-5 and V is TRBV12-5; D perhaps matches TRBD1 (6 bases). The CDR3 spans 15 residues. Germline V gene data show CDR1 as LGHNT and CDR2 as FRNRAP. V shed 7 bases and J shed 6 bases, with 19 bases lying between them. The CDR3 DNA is TGTGCTAGTGCCAGTCTAGGCCAACAGGGTCAGCCCCAGCATTTT. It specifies CASASLGQQGQPQHF. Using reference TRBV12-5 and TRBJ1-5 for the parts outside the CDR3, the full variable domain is DARVTQTPRHKVTEMGQEVTMRCQPILGHNTVFWYRQTMMQGLELLAYFRNRAPLDDSGMPKDRFSAEMPDATLATLKIQPSEPRDSAVYFCASASLGQQGQPQHFGDGTRLSIL.

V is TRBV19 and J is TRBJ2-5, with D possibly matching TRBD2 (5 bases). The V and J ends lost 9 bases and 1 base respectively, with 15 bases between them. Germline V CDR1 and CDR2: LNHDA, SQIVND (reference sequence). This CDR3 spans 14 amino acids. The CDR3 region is CARPSGYSQETQYF. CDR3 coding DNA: TGTGCCAGACCGAGCGGTTATAGCCAAGAGACCCAGTACTTC.

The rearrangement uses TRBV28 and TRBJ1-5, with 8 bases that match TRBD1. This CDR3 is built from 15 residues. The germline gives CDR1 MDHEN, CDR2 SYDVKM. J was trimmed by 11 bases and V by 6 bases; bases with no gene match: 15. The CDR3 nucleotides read TGTGCCAGCAGGGGCCCTGCAGGGGGCATAGGGACCCAGCATTTT. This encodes CASRGPAGGIGTQHF.

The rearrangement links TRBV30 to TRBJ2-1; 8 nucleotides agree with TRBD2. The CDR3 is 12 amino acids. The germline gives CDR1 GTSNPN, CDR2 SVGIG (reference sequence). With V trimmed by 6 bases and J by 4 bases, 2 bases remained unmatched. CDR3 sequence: CACSGSYNEQFF. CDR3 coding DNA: TGTGCCTGCAGCGGGAGTTACAATGAGCAGTTCTTC.

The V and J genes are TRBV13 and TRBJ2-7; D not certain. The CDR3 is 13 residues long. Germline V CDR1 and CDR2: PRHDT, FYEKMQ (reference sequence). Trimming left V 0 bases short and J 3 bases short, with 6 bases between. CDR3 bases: TGTGCCAGCAGCTTAGGCCAAATCTACGAGCAGTACTTC. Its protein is CASSLGQIYEQYF.

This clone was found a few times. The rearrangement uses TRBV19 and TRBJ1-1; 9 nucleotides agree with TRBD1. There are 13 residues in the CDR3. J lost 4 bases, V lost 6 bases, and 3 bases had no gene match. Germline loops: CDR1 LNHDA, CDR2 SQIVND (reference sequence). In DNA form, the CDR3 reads TGTGCCAGTAGCGACAGGGGGGGCACTGAAGCTTTCTTT. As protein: CASSDRGGTEAFF.

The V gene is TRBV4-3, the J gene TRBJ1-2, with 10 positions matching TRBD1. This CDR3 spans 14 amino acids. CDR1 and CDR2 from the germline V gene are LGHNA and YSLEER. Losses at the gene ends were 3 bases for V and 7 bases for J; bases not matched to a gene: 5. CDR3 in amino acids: CASSQVTGGSGYTF. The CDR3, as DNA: TGCGCCAGCAGCCAGGTGACAGGGGGCTCTGGCTACACCTTC.

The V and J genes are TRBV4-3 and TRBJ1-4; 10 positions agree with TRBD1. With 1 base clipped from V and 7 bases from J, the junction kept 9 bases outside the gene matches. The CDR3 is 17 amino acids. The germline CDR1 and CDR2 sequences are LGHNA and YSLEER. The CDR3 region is CASSQGPRQGAGEKLFF. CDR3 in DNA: TGCGCCAGCAGCCAAGGCCCAAGACAGGGGGCAGGTGAAAAACTGTTTTTT.

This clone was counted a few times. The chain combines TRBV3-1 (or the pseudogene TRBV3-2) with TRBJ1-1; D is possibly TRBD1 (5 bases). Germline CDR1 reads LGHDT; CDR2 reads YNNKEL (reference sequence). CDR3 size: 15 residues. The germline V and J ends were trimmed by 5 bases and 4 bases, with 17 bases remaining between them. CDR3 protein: CASSSPRQGGTEAFF. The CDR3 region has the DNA TGTGCCAGCAGCTCCCCCCGGCAGGGCGGCACTGAAGCTTTCTTT.

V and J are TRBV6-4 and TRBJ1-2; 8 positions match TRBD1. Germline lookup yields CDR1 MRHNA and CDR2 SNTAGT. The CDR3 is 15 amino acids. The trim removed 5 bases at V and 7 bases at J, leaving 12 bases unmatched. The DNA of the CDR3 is TGTGCCAGCAGTAGGGTGGCAGGGGGCGCCTCTGGCTACACCTTC. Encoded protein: CASSRVAGGASGYTF.

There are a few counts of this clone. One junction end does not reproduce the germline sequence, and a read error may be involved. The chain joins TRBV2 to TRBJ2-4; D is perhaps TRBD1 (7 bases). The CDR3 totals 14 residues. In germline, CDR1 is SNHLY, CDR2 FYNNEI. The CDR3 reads CASSEDLGGTAKIF. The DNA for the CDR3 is TGTGCCAGCAGTGAAGACTTAGGCGGGACAGCAAAAATCTTC.

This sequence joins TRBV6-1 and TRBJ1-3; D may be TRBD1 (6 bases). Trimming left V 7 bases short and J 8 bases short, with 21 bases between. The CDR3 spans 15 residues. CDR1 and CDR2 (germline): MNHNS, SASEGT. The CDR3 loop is CASKYRDSVGDTIYF. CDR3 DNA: TGTGCCAGCAAATACAGGGATTCAGTAGGAGACACCATATATTTT.

The CDR3: CAIGRTGGYEQYF. In DNA form, the CDR3 reads TGTGCCATCGGCAGGACAGGGGGCTACGAGCAGTACTTC. V and J are TRBV6-5 and TRBJ2-7, with TRBD1 matching 10 bases. This CDR3 is 13 amino acids long. Germline assignment: CDR1 MNHEY and CDR2 SVGAGI. V was clipped by 10 bases and J by 3 bases; unmatched bases: 6.

CDR3 sequence reads: CASSPGGAMDGELFF. The CDR3 nucleotides are TGTGCCAGCAGTCCAGGGGGCGCTATGGACGGGGAGCTGTTTTTT. This rearrangement joins TRBV11-3 to TRBJ2-2; 8 nucleotides line up with TRBD1. The V gene end was trimmed by 6 bases and the J gene end by 7 bases; junction bases not matched to a gene: 10. This CDR3 comprises 15 residues. Germline CDR1 reads SGHNT; CDR2 reads YENEEA.

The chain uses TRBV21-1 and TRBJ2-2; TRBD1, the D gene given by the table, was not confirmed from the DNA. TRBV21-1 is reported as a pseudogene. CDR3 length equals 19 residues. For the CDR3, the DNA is TGTGCCAGCAGCAAGTGGACAGGGGGCCACCACGCGAACACCGGGGAGCTGTTTTTT. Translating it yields CASSKWTGGHHANTGELFF.

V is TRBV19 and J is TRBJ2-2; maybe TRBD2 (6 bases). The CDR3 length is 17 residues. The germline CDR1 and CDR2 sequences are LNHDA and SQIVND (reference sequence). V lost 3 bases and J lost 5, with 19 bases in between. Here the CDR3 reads CASSIYGGIRGTGELFF. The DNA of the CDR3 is TGTGCCAGTAGTATTTATGGGGGGATTCGGGGTACCGGGGAGCTGTTTTTT.

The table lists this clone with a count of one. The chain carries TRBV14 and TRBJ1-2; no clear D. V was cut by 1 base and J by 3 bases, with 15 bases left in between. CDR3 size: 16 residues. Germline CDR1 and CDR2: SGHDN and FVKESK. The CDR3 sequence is CASSQGIGKRDYGYTF. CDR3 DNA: TGTGCCAGCAGCCAAGGCATAGGGAAGCGGGACTATGGCTACACCTTC.

The CDR3 region is CAWSKQGSEAFF. CDR3 nucleotide sequence: TGTGCCTGGAGTAAACAGGGATCTGAAGCTTTCTTT. The V gene is TRBV30, the J gene TRBJ1-1; D possibly corresponds to TRBD1 (6 bases). Per the germline V gene, CDR1 is GTSNPN and CDR2 is SVGIG (reference sequence). The CDR3 is made up of 12 amino acids. Trimming took 2 bases from V and 6 from J, leaving 10 bases between them.

Here the CDR3 DNA reads TGCGCCAGCAGCCAAGACACCAGAATGGTGGGCACTAATGAAAAACTGTTTTTT. Translated, it gives CASSQDTRMVGTNEKLFF. J is TRBJ1-4 and V is TRBV4-3, with D unresolved. This CDR3 has 18 amino acids. V lost 0 bases to trimming and J lost 2 bases, with 16 bases between them. Germline lookup yields CDR1 LGHNA and CDR2 YSLEER.

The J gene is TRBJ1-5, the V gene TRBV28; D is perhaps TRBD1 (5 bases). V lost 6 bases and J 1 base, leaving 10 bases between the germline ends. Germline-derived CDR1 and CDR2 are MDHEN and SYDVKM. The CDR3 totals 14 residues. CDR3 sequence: CASSPTESNQPQHF. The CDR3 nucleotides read TGTGCCAGCAGCCCGACAGAGAGCAATCAGCCCCAGCATTTT.

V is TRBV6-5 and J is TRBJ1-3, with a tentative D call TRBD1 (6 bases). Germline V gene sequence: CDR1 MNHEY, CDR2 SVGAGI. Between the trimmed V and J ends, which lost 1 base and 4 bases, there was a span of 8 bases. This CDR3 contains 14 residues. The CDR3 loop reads CASSYFGQGNTIYF. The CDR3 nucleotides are TGTGCCAGCAGTTACTTCGGACAGGGAAACACCATATATTTT.

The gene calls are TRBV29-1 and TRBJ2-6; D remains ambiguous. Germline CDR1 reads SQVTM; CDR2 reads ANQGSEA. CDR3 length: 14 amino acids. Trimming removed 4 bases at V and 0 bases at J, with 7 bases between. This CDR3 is CSVVSSSGANVLTF. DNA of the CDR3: TGCAGCGTTGTATCGAGCTCTGGGGCCAACGTCCTGACTTTC. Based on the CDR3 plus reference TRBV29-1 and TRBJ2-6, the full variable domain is SAVISQKPSRDICQRGTSLTIQCQVDSQVTMMFWYRQQPGQSLTLIATANQGSEATYESGFVIDKFPISRPNLTFSTLTVSNMSPEDSSIYLCSVVSSSGANVLTFGAGSRLTVL.

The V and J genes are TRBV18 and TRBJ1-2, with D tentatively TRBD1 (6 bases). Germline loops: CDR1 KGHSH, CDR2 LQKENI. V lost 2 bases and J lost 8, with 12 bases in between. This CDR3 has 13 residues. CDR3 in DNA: TGTGCCAGCTCACCAGGGGACAATGTGGGCTACACCTTC. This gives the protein CASSPGDNVGYTF.

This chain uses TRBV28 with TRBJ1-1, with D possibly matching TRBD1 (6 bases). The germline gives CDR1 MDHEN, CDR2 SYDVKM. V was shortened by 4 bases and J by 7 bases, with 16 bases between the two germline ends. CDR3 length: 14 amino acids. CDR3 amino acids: CASSYSRGALEAFF. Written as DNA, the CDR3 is TGTGCCAGCAGTTACTCACGGGGGGCGCTTGAAGCTTTCTTT.

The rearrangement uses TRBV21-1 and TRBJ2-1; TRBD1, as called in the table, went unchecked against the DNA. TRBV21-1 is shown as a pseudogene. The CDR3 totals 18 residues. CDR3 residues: CASSNNSQGNNPYNEQFF. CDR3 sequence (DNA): TGTGCCAGCAGCAACAACTCACAGGGGAATAATCCCTACAATGAGCAGTTCTTC.